The 26 T cell receptor beta chains presented below share a single source sample, sequenced in a study of response to subunit inactivated influenza vaccine (dated by TCRdb to the late 2010s). The library came from RT-PCR. Reads for this sample came from an Illumina HiSeq 2500. The raw public reads went through TCRdb reprocessing: fastp at Q25, MiXCR clone calling, in-frame beta chains kept. Under each unique CDR3 protein, matching rows form one entry showing the most common genes and DNA. The sample yields 150,000 to 200,000 distinct CDR3 sequences; around 12% were counted once. The ten largest clones capture 25% to 30% of the sample. These data are also associated with another study on T cells expressing NK-cell markers. Reported in the second study: 5'RACE template switching, by which a universal primer site and unique molecular identifiers were added, was used to make TCR beta cDNA libraries.

The sample consisted of CD8+ T cells sorted from PBMCs, taken about 12 days after vaccination. These TCRs come from a man over 45 who received an inactivated influenza vaccine. Donor details come from another sample of the same person, matched by shared clones.

This sequence joins TRBV27 and TRBJ2-1, with 10 nucleotides matching TRBD2. This CDR3 region has 15 residues. Looked up from germline, CDR1 is MNHEY and CDR2 is SMNVEV (reference sequence). The J segment lost 9 bases and the V segment lost 1 base, leaving 6 bases of the junction unmatched. The CDR3 bases are TGTGCCAGCAGTTTATATCCAGCGGGAGGGGGTGAGCAGTTCTTC. Encoded protein: CASSLYPAGGGEQFF.

The V call is TRBV20-1, the J call TRBJ2-2, with D uncertain. This CDR3 has 15 residues. Trimming took 3 bases from V and 4 from J, leaving 15 bases between them. Germline V gene sequence: CDR1 DFQATT, CDR2 SNEGSKA (reference sequence). CDR3 protein: CSASNVDLSTGELFF. CDR3 bases: TGCAGTGCTAGTAACGTCGACCTGAGCACCGGGGAGCTGTTTTTT.

This clonotype was seen a few times. The rearrangement links TRBV7-9 to TRBJ2-3; no reliable D call. Germline CDR1 and CDR2: SEHNR and FQNEAQ (reference sequence). Trimming stripped 2 bases from V and 6 bases from J, with 12 bases between. The CDR3 sequence is 14 residues long. CDR3 protein: CASSLPAPDDTQYF. CDR3 sequence (DNA): TGTGCCAGCAGCTTACCCGCCCCGGACGATACGCAGTATTTT.

The rearrangement links TRBV6-5 to TRBJ2-1; weak D call: TRBD2 (6 bases). V was cut by 2 bases and J by 4 bases, with 15 bases left in between. CDR1 is MNHEY, CDR2 SVGAGI, per germline. The CDR3 spans 16 residues. The CDR3 region has the DNA TGTGCCAGCAGTTACGGAGGGCGGTTTGGATACAATGAGCAGTTCTTC. Its translation: CASSYGGRFGYNEQFF.

This clonotype was found a few times. The chain is built from TRBV7-2 and TRBJ1-1; D possibly corresponds to TRBD1 (5 bases). V was trimmed by 6 bases and J by 3 bases, leaving 20 bases between them. Germline V lookup: CDR1 SGHTA, CDR2 FQGNSA. The CDR3 runs 16 residues. CDR3 in amino acids: CASRPPFSDRDTEAFF. CDR3 sequence (DNA): TGTGCCAGCAGACCGCCCTTCTCCGACAGAGACACTGAAGCTTTCTTT.

This clonotype was seen only a few times. This chain joins TRBV5-1 and TRBJ2-1, with TRBD2 identical over 9 bases. Losses at the gene ends were 0 bases for V and 2 bases for J; bases not matched to a gene: 3. Germline-derived CDR1 and CDR2 are SGHRS and YFSETQ. The CDR3 contains 16 residues. CDR3 sequence (DNA): TGCGCCAGCAGCTTGGTGGCGGGAGGGCCCTACAATGAGCAGTTCTTC. Translated: CASSLVAGGPYNEQFF. Looking up the rest from reference TRBV5-1 and TRBJ2-1 gives the full variable domain: KAGVTQTPRYLIKTRGQQVTLSCSPISGHRSVSWYQQTPGQGLQFLFEYFSETQRNKGNFPGRFSGRQFSNSRSEMNVSTLELGDSALYLCASSLVAGGPYNEQFFGPGTRLTVL.

This clonotype came up a few times. V and J are TRBV7-6 and TRBJ2-7; TRBD1 agrees at 10 bases. J was trimmed by 5 bases and V by 3 bases; bases with no gene match: 1. CDR3 length equals 13 residues. From germline, CDR1 is SGHVS and CDR2 FNYEAQ. The CDR3: CASSLDRGDEQYF. CDR3 in DNA: TGTGCCAGCAGCTTGGACAGGGGGGACGAGCAGTACTTC.

The chain couples TRBV7-2 to TRBJ1-4; possible D gene TRBD1, 6 bases. Trimming cost V 1 base and J 0 bases, with 9 bases left between them. Germline V gene lookup returns CDR1 SGHTA and CDR2 FQGNSA. The CDR3 is made up of 16 amino acids. The CDR3: CASSLEAGATNEKLFF. The DNA of the CDR3 is TGTGCCAGCAGCTTAGAGGCAGGGGCAACTAATGAAAAACTGTTTTTT.

The V call is TRBV27, the J call TRBJ2-2; perhaps TRBD1 as D (6 bases). Trimming cost V 6 bases and J 4 bases, with 12 bases left between them. This CDR3 has 14 amino acids. Per the germline V gene, CDR1 is MNHEY and CDR2 is SMNVEV (reference sequence). The CDR3 nucleotides read TGTGCCAGCAGACCGGGACAAGCCACCGGGGAGCTGTTTTTT. Translated, it gives CASRPGQATGELFF.

The chain joins TRBV4-3 to TRBJ2-5; no clear D gene. Germline V gene lookup returns CDR1 LGHNA and CDR2 YSLEER. The CDR3 is 14 amino acids. Trimming shortened V by 0 bases and J by 2 bases, and 7 bases separated the two germline ends. CDR3 DNA: TGCGCCAGCAGCCAAGATACCCAGCAAGAGACCCAGTACTTC. This translates into CASSQDTQQETQYF.

The CDR3 here is CSAAPRGKWQPQHF. The CDR3 DNA sequence: TGCAGCGCCGCGCCGAGGGGGAAGTGGCAGCCCCAGCATTTT. The chain couples TRBV29-1 to TRBJ1-5, with a possible D match to TRBD1 (6 bases). CDR1 is SQVTM and CDR2 is ANQGSEA in the germline V gene. The CDR3 covers 14 residues. The V end lost 7 bases, the J end lost 7 bases, and 20 bases lay between the germline ends.

The J gene is TRBJ2-1, the V gene TRBV28; TRBD1 or TRBD2 may be the D gene (7 bases each). CDR1 and CDR2 from the germline V gene are MDHEN and SYDVKM. The V end was cut by 4 bases, the J end by 7 bases, with 20 bases between. The CDR3 consists of 16 residues. The CDR3 protein is CASSSPTGRGFNEQFF. In DNA form, the CDR3 reads TGTGCCAGCAGTTCCCCGACAGGGCGGGGGTTTAATGAGCAGTTCTTC.

This clonotype was detected a few times. As the CDR3 is not closed by the conserved phenylalanine or tryptophan, this likely results from a read error. This chain links TRBV7-9 with TRBJ2-7, with 7 bases that match TRBD1. The CDR3 extends over 14 amino acids. The germline CDR1 and CDR2 sequences are SEHNR and FQNEAQ (reference sequence). J lost 4 bases, V lost 4 bases, and 7 bases had no gene match. The CDR3 spells CASSSRQGRYEQYL. The CDR3 nucleotides are TGTGCCAGCAGCTCCCGACAGGGTCGGTACGAGCAGTACCTC.

V and J are TRBV24-1 and TRBJ2-7; D is uncertain. V was pared by 4 bases and J by 3 bases, with 18 bases between. The CDR3 has 16 amino acids. In germline, CDR1 is KGHDR, CDR2 SFDVKD. CDR3 in amino acids: CATSEWVPGYGYEQYF. CDR3 sequence (DNA): TGTGCCACCAGTGAATGGGTCCCTGGCTACGGCTACGAGCAGTACTTC.

This rearrangement joins TRBV21-1 to TRBJ2-2. TRBV21-1 is flagged as a pseudogene. This CDR3 has 16 amino acids. The CDR3 loop reads CASSLLGWKSTGELFF. The CDR3 DNA is TGTGCCAGCAGCCTTTTGGGGTGGAAATCCACCGGGGAGCTGTTTTTT.

This rearrangement joins TRBV9 to TRBJ2-7, with unresolved D. The germline V gene has CDR1 SGDLS and CDR2 YYNGEE. The CDR3 spans 13 residues. V lost 0 bases and J 0 bases, leaving 4 bases between the germline ends. In DNA form, the CDR3 reads TGTGCCAGCAGCGTAGATCCCTCCTACGAGCAGTACTTC. It specifies CASSVDPSYEQYF.

This clonotype was seen a few times. V is TRBV5-4 and J is TRBJ2-2; 11 positions match TRBD1. Germline lookup yields CDR1 SGHNT and CDR2 YYREEE (reference sequence). J lost 5 bases, V lost 1 base, and 10 bases had no gene match. CDR3 length equals 18 residues. The CDR3 sequence: CASSLSTTDRGLTGELFF. The CDR3 coding sequence is TGTGCCAGCAGCTTGAGTACGACGGACAGGGGGCTAACCGGGGAGCTGTTTTTT.

The gene calls are TRBV19 and TRBJ1-3, with 7 bases fitting TRBD1. The CDR3 has 15 residues. CDR1 LNHDA and CDR2 SQIVND come from the germline V gene (reference sequence). V was clipped by 4 bases and J by 4 bases; unmatched bases: 7. CDR3 bases: TGTGCCAGTAGTACATCGACAGGGTTCGGAAACACCATATATTTT. Its translation is CASSTSTGFGNTIYF.

This chain uses TRBV5-6 with TRBJ1-5; a weak D match, TRBD1 (5 bases). Germline V gene data show CDR1 as SGHDT and CDR2 as YYEEEE. The CDR3 contains 14 residues. Deletions cut 0 bases from V and 7 bases from J, with 11 bases between. CDR3 nucleotides: TGTGCCAGCAGCTTGGGGACGAGGGGCCAGCCCCAGCATTTT. As protein: CASSLGTRGQPQHF. Looking up the rest from reference TRBV5-6 and TRBJ1-5 gives the full variable domain: DAGVTQSPTHLIKTRGQQVTLRCSPKSGHDTVSWYQQALGQGPQFIFQYYEEEERQRGNFPDRFSGHQFPNYSSELNVNALLLGDSALYLCASSLGTRGQPQHFGDGTRLSIL.

A few counts support this clonotype. The chain uses TRBV4-1 and TRBJ1-1; D remains unclear. CDR1 is MGHRA and CDR2 is YSYEKL in the germline V gene. The CDR3 is 12 residues long. The V gene lost 3 bases and the J gene lost 8 bases, with 10 bases spanning the gap. CDR3 loop: CASSHLAGEAFF. The CDR3 DNA reads TGCGCCAGCAGCCACCTTGCGGGGGAAGCTTTCTTT.

The V call is TRBV25-1, the J call TRBJ2-2; D perhaps matches TRBD2 (7 bases). Germline loops: CDR1 MGHDK, CDR2 SYGVNS. The CDR3 extends over 15 amino acids. V lost 7 bases and J lost 6, with 18 bases in between. As DNA, the CDR3 is TGTGCCAGCAACCTTGGCGGGGGCGCCCCCGGGGAGCTGTTTTTT. The encoded protein is CASNLGGGAPGELFF.

This clonotype was seen only a few times. This rearrangement joins TRBV24-1 to TRBJ1-2, with 9 positions matching TRBD1. The germline CDR1 and CDR2 sequences are KGHDR and SFDVKD. The length of the CDR3 is 16 residues. The V and J ends lost 4 bases and 4 bases, in that order; junction bases with no gene match: 9. Here the CDR3 DNA reads TGTGCCACCAGTGACACCGGGACAGGGAGCTTCTATGGCTACACCTTC. Amino acids: CATSDTGTGSFYGYTF.

The rearrangement uses TRBV5-1 and TRBJ2-1; 12 bases match TRBD2. Unmatched junction bases numbered 8, after V lost 3 bases and J lost 10 bases. Germline values: CDR1 SGHRS, CDR2 YFSETQ. The CDR3 consists of 15 residues. The CDR3 nucleotides are TGCGCCAGCAGCTCATCCGGGACTAGCGGGCGAGAGCAGTTCTTC. Translated, it gives CASSSSGTSGREQFF.

This clonotype appeared a few times. The genes are TRBV27 and TRBJ2-1; D might be TRBD2 (6 bases). This CDR3 has 17 amino acids. V dropped 5 bases and J dropped 2 bases, with 19 bases sitting between them. Germline V gene lookup returns CDR1 MNHEY and CDR2 SMNVEV (reference sequence). CDR3 loop: CASSAIGFRGTYNEQFF. CDR3 DNA: TGTGCCAGCAGTGCCATCGGGTTTCGGGGGACCTACAATGAGCAGTTCTTC.

V and J are TRBV27 and TRBJ2-1; 10 positions agree with TRBD2. The CDR3 spans 16 residues. The V gene end was trimmed by 3 bases and the J gene end by 0 bases; junction bases not matched to a gene: 2. The germline CDR1 and CDR2 sequences are MNHEY and SMNVEV (reference sequence). CDR3 residues: CASSFLAGDSYNEQFF. The CDR3 coding sequence is TGTGCCAGCAGTTTTCTAGCGGGGGACTCCTACAATGAGCAGTTCTTC.

This clonotype was observed at least ten times. This chain connects TRBV4-1 to TRBJ1-5; D is perhaps TRBD1 (5 bases). Trimming left V 3 bases short and J 6 bases short, with 15 bases between. Per the germline V gene, CDR1 is MGHRA and CDR2 is YSYEKL. CDR3 size: 15 residues. Here the CDR3 DNA reads TGCGCCAGCAGCCAGACCAGGGTTTTAGGTCAGCCCCAGCATTTT. It translates to CASSQTRVLGQPQHF.